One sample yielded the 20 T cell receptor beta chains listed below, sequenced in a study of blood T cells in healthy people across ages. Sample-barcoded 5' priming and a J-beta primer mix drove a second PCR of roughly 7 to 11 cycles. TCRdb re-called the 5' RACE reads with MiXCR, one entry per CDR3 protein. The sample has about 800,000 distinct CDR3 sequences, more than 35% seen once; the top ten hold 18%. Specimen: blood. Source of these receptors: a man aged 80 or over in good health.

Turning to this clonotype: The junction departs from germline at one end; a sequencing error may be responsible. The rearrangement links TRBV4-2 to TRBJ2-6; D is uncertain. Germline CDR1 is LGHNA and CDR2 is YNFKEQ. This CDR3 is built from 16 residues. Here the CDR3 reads CASRQGYPSGANVLTF. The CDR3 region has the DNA TGTGCCAGCAGGCAAGGTTATCCCTCTGGGGCCAACGTCCTGACTTTC.

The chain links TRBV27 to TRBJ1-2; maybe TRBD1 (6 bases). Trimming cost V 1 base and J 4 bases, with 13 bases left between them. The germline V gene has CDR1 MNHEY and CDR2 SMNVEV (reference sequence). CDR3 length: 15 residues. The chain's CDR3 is CASSLLPQGTYGYTF. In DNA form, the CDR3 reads TGTGCCAGCAGTTTATTGCCACAGGGTACCTATGGCTACACCTTC.

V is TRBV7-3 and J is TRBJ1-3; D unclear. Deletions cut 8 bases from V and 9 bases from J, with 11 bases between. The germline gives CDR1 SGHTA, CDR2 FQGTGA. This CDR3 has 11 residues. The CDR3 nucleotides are TGTGCCAGCCCCCTCCGGGGCACCATATATTTT. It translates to CASPLRGTIYF.

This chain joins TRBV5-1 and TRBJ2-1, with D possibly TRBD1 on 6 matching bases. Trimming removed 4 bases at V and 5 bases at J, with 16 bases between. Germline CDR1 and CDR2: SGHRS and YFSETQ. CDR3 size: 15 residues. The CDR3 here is CASSPRAGVNNEQFF. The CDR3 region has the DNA TGCGCCAGCAGCCCCCGGGCAGGGGTTAACAATGAGCAGTTCTTC.

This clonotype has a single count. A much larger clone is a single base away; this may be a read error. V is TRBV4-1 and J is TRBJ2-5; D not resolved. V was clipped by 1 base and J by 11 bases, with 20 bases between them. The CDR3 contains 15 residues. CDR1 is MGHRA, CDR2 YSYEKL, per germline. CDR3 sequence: CASSQGQGNYNEQYF. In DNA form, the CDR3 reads TGCGCCAGCAGCCAAGGCCAAGGGAATTACAATGAGCAGTACTTC.

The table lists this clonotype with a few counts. The DNA of the CDR3 is TGCGCCAGCAGCTTGGGGTTCAGTAGCGGGATAGGAAACGAGCAGTACTTC. Translating it yields CASSLGFSSGIGNEQYF. The chain recombines TRBV5-1 with TRBJ2-7; 8 nucleotides align to TRBD2. CDR1 SGHRS and CDR2 YFSETQ come from the germline V gene. The CDR3 is 17 amino acids. V gave up 0 bases and J gave up 5 bases; unmatched junction bases: 13.

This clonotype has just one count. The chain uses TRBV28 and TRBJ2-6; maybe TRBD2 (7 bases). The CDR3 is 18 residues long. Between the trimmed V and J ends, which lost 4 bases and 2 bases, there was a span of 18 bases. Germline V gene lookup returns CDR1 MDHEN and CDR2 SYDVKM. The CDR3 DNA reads TGTGCCAGCAGTTCCGAGGGAGGGACACCCCCTGGGGCCAACGTCCTGACTTTC. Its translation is CASSSEGGTPPGANVLTF. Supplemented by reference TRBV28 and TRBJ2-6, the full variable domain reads DVKVTQSSRYLVKRTGEKVFLECVQDMDHENMFWYRQDPGLGLRLIYFSYDVKMKEKGDIPEGYSVSREKKERFSLILESASTNQTSMYLCASSSEGGTPPGANVLTFGAGSRLTVL.

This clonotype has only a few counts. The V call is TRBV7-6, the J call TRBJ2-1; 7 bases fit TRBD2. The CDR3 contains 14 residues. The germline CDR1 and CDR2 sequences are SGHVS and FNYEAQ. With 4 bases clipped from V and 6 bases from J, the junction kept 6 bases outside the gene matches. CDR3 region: CASSSLAARNEQFF. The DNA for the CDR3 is TGTGCCAGCAGCTCCCTAGCGGCCCGCAATGAGCAGTTCTTC.

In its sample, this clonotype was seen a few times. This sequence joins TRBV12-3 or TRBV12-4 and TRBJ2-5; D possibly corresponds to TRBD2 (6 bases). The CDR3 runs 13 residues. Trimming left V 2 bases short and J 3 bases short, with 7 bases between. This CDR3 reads CASSLIAEETQYF. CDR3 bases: TGTGCCAGCAGTTTAATAGCGGAAGAGACCCAGTACTTC.

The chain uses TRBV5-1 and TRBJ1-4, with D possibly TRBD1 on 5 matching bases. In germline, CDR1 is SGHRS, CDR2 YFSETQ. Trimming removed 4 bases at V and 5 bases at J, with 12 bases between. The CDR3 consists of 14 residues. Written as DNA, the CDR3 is TGCGCCAGCAGCCTGGAACAGGCAAATGAAAAACTGTTTTTT. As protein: CASSLEQANEKLFF.

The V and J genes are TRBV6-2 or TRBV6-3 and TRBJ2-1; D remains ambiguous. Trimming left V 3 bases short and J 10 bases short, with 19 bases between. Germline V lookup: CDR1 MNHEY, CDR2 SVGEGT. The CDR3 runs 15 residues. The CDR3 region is CASSYLGRSGLEQFF. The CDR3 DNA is TGTGCCAGCAGTTATCTCGGCCGGAGTGGTCTCGAGCAGTTCTTC.

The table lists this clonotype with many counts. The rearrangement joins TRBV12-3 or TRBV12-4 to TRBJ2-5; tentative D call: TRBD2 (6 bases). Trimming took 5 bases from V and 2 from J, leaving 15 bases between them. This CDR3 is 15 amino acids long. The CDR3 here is CASSRSSVGQETQYF. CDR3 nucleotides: TGTGCCAGCAGTCGATCTAGCGTGGGGCAAGAGACCCAGTACTTC.

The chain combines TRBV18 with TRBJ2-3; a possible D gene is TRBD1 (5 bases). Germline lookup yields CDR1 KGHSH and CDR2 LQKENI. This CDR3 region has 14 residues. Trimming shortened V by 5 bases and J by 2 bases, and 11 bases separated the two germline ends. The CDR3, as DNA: TGTGCCAGCTCATCCAGGGCCACCACAGATACGCAGTATTTT. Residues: CASSSRATTDTQYF.

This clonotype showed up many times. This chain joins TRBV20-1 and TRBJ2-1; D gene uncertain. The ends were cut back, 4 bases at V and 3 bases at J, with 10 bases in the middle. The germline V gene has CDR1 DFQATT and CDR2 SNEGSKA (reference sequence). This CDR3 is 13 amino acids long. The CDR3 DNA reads TGCAGTGCTATGGGCGGTATCTACAATGAGCAGTTCTTC. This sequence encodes CSAMGGIYNEQFF.

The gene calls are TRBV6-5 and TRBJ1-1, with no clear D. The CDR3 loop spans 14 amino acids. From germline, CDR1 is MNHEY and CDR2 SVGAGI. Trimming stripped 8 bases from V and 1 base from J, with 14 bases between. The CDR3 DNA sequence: TGTGCCAGCGGATGGTCTCAGTCGAACACTGAAGCTTTCTTT. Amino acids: CASGWSQSNTEAFF.

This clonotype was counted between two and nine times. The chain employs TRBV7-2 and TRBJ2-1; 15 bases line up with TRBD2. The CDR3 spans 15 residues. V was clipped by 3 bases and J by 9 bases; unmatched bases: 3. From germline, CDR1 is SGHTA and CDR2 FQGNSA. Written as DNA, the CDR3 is TGTGCCAGCAGCTTTCCGGGACTAGCGGGAGGTGAGCAGTTCTTC. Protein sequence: CASSFPGLAGGEQFF.

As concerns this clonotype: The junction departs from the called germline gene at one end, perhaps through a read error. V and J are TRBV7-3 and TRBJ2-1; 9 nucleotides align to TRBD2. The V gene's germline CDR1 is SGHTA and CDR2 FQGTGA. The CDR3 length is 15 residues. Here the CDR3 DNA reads TGTGCCAGCAGCCCTAGCGGGAACTCCTACAATGAGCGGTTCTTC. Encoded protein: CASSPSGNSYNERFF.

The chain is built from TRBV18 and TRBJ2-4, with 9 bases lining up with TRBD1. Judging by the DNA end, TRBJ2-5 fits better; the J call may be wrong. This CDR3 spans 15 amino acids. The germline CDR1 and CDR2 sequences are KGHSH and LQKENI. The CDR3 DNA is TGTGCCAGCTCACCACCCACAGGGGGCGAAGAGACCCAGTACTTC. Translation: CASSPPTGGEETQYF.

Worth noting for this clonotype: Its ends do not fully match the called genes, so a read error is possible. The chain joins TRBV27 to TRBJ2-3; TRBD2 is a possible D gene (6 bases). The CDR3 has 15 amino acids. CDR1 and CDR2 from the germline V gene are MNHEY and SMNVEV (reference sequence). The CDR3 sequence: CASTLLRGGTDTQYF. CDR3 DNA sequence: TGTGCCAGCACTTTATTGCGGGGCGGGACAGATACGCAGTATTTT.

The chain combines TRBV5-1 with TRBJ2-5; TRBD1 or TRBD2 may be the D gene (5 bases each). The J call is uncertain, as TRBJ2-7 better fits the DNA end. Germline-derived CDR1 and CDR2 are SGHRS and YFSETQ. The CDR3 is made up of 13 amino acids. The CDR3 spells CASSQREGREQYF. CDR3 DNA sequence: TGCGCCAGCAGCCAACGAGAGGGGCGCGAGCAGTACTTC.